The 15 T cell receptor beta chains reported below all come from one sample, sequenced in a study of OX40 agonist ivuxolimab in advanced cancers. Using immunoSEQ multiplex PCR, the repertoire was profiled, and TCRdb retains in-frame clones only, with some absent. The table has 85,000 to 100,000 clones, more than 75% seen once. The source was CD4+ or CD8+ T cells sorted from blood, collected in a trial of the OX40 agonist ivuxolimab. These receptors originate from an adult with an advanced solid tumor such as melanoma, head and neck, liver or kidney cancer.

For this clone: The same CDR3 is also encoded by other DNA sequences in this sample. The genes are TRBV5-1 and TRBJ1-1; D is uncertain. V gave up 0 bases and J gave up 1 base, with 7 bases separating them. The CDR3 totals 14 residues. Germline V gene sequence: CDR1 SGHRS, CDR2 YFSETQ. This chain's CDR3 is CASSLVQANTEAFF. The DNA of the CDR3 is TGCGCCAGCAGCTTGGTCCAGGCGAACACTGAAGCTTTCTTT.

This chain connects TRBV5-1 to TRBJ1-5; tentative D call: TRBD1 (5 bases). Per germline, CDR1 SGHRS and CDR2 YFSETQ. With 0 bases removed from V and 2 bases from J, the gap between germline ends came to 9 bases. This CDR3 comprises 15 residues. This CDR3 is CASSLGGIGNQPQHF. In nucleotides, the CDR3 is TGCGCCAGCAGCTTGGGGGGCATCGGCAATCAGCCCCAGCATTTT.

About this clone itself: At one end the junction does not follow the germline gene, possibly because of a read error. The chain recombines TRBV7-7 with TRBJ2-2; 11 bases match TRBD1. This CDR3 is 16 amino acids long. Germline CDR1 SSHAT, CDR2 FNYEAQ (reference sequence). The CDR3 region has the DNA TGTGCTAGCAGCACCGGGACAGGGGGAAACACCGGGGAGCTGTTTTTT. Translating it yields CASSTGTGGNTGELFF. The full variable domain, completed using reference TRBV7-7 and TRBJ2-2, is GAGVSQSPRYKVTKRGQDVTLRCDPISSHATLYWYQQALGQGPEFLTYFNYEAQPDKSGLPSDRFSAERPEGSISTLTIQRTEQRDSAMYRCASSTGTGGNTGELFFGEGSRLTVL.

The J gene is TRBJ2-1, the V gene TRBV2, with 12 bases fitting TRBD2. Per the germline V gene, CDR1 is SNHLY and CDR2 is FYNNEI. The CDR3 sequence is 13 residues long. Germline trimming cut 6 bases from V and 8 bases from J; bases unmatched to any gene: 2. In nucleotides, the CDR3 is TGTGCCAGCAGACTAGCGGGAGGCGATGAGCAGTTCTTC. As protein: CASRLAGGDEQFF.

V gene TRBV13 combines with J gene TRBJ1-1; the match to TRBD1 covers 8 bases. Germline V lookup: CDR1 PRHDT, CDR2 FYEKMQ (reference sequence). Trimming removed 6 bases from V and 2 bases from J; junction bases left unmatched: 8. The CDR3 loop spans 15 amino acids. CDR3 amino acids: CASSLRGTGNTEAFF. DNA of the CDR3: TGTGCCAGCAGTCTACGGGGGACAGGTAACACTGAAGCTTTCTTT. The complete variable domain, with remaining parts taken from reference TRBV13 and TRBJ1-1, reads AAGVIQSPRHLIKEKRETATLKCYPIPRHDTVYWYQQGPGQDPQFLISFYEKMQSDKGSIPDRFSAQQFSDYHSELNMSSLELGDSALYFCASSLRGTGNTEAFFGQGTRLTVV.

The chain carries TRBV5-4 and TRBJ2-1, with TRBD2 identical over 11 bases. The CDR3 extends over 15 amino acids. V lost 5 bases, J lost 3 bases, and 4 bases stayed unmatched. Germline-derived CDR1 and CDR2 are SGHNT and YYREEE (reference sequence). CDR3 sequence: CASRIAGGHYNEQFF. In nucleotides, the CDR3 is TGTGCCAGCAGAATAGCGGGAGGGCACTACAATGAGCAGTTCTTC.

This clone was detected only once. The chain combines TRBV5-1 with TRBJ2-7, with 7 positions matching TRBD2. This CDR3 is built from 13 residues. Germline trimming cut 0 bases from V and 6 bases from J; bases unmatched to any gene: 3. Germline CDR1 and CDR2: SGHRS and YFSETQ. The CDR3 protein is CASSLAGGTEQYF. The CDR3 region has the DNA TGCGCCAGCAGCTTGGCCGGGGGGACCGAGCAGTACTTC.

This chain connects TRBV18 to TRBJ1-5, with TRBD1 as a possible D gene (5 bases). Germline V gene sequence: CDR1 KGHSH, CDR2 LQKENI. V dropped 2 bases and J dropped 7 bases, with 9 bases sitting between them. The CDR3 consists of 13 residues. The CDR3 sequence is CASSPEGLQPQHF. CDR3 in DNA: TGTGCCAGCTCACCAGAGGGGCTACAGCCCCAGCATTTT. Based on the CDR3 plus reference TRBV18 and TRBJ1-5, the full variable domain is NAGVMQNPRHLVRRRGQEARLRCSPMKGHSHVYWYRQLPEEGLKFMVYLQKENIIDESGMPKERFSAEFPKEGPSILRIQQVVRGDSAAYFCASSPEGLQPQHFGDGTRLSIL.

Note on this clone: The sample carries other DNA sequences with the same CDR3. The chain uses TRBV19 and TRBJ1-2; 7 bases align to TRBD1. The germline V gene encodes CDR1 LNHDA and CDR2 SQIVND (reference sequence). This CDR3 contains 12 residues. V was pared by 7 bases and J by 7 bases, with 6 bases of the junction left unmatched. The CDR3, as DNA: TGTGCCAGTAACCAGGGGGTTGGTGGCTACACCTTC. Translated: CASNQGVGGYTF.

The V gene is TRBV18, the J gene TRBJ2-3, with 9 bases aligning to TRBD1. The V gene's germline CDR1 is KGHSH and CDR2 LQKENI. The trim removed 3 bases at V and 4 bases at J, leaving 5 bases unmatched. This CDR3 has 15 residues. CDR3 DNA sequence: TGTGCCAGCTCACCGGGACAGGGCATAGCAGATACGCAGTATTTT. Its translation is CASSPGQGIADTQYF.

The chain links TRBV5-1 to TRBJ2-3, with TRBD2 identical over 14 bases. The CDR3 sequence is 17 residues long. The germline V gene encodes CDR1 SGHRS and CDR2 YFSETQ. V shed 0 bases and J 4 bases; nucleotides not matched to a gene: 4. CDR3 DNA: TGCGCCAGCAGCTTGGGGACTAGCGGGAGGAGGTCAGATACGCAGTATTTT. It translates to CASSLGTSGRRSDTQYF.

CDR3 bases: TGTGCCAGTAGTATAAGTCCTCTCTATGGCTACACCTTC. Residues: CASSISPLYGYTF. This sequence joins TRBV19 and TRBJ1-2; D is unclear. Trimming took off 2 bases at V and 4 bases at J, with 8 bases between the two ends. Germline-derived CDR1 and CDR2 are LNHDA and SQIVND (reference sequence). The length of the CDR3 is 13 residues.

J is TRBJ2-1 and V is TRBV30, with 7 bases fitting TRBD2. The V gene's germline CDR1 is GTSNPN and CDR2 SVGIG (reference sequence). The trim removed 0 bases at V and 5 bases at J, leaving 10 bases unmatched. The CDR3 has 16 residues. As DNA, the CDR3 is TGTGCCTGGAGTGTCCTAGCGGCCGGCGGTGACAATGAGCAGTTCTTC. It codes for CAWSVLAAGGDNEQFF.

The CDR3 DNA reads TGCAGCGCCGACCCTGAGGGCACTGAAGCTTTCTTT. Amino acid sequence: CSADPEGTEAFF. The J gene is TRBJ1-1, the V gene TRBV29-1; D not resolved. Germline CDR1 reads SQVTM; CDR2 reads ANQGSEA. Trimming shortened V by 7 bases and J by 4 bases, and 13 bases separated the two germline ends. This CDR3 comprises 12 residues.

This chain links TRBV9 with TRBJ1-1; D gene ambiguous. The V end was cut by 3 bases, the J end by 7 bases, with 10 bases between. CDR1 is SGDLS and CDR2 is YYNGEE in the germline V gene. This CDR3 spans 12 amino acids. This CDR3 reads CASSDTQIEAFF. The CDR3 region has the DNA TGTGCCAGCAGCGATACCCAGATTGAAGCTTTCTTT.